The clone carrying this T cell receptor (beta chain) occurred many times. Its antigen is currently unknown. It was through 5'RACE template switching that TCR cDNA was made, with a universal primer site and UMIs added. TCRdb re-derived calls from the 5' RACE reads in MiXCR, one entry per CDR3 protein. The sample holds over 150,000 distinct CDR3 sequences, roughly 6.2% seen once. These data belong to a study of T cells after yellow fever vaccination. About the study: The SMART-Seq v4 Ultra Low Input method served to prepare the low-cell-number fractions. Study-level results: Abundant bulk-population clonotypes could contaminate the FACS-sorted repertoires. Though it reached lower strength, the secondary response hit its peak faster, day 5 versus 15.

Trimming removed 2 bases at V and 8 bases at J, with 16 bases between. The CDR3 is 15 amino acids. Germline V lookup: CDR1 SGHAT, CDR2 FQNNGV. The sample was CD4+ T cells sorted from PBMCs, taken on the day of the first yellow fever vaccination. The sequence was obtained from a man between 18 and 29 years old who received the YFV17D yellow fever vaccine. The rearrangement links TRBV11-2 to TRBJ2-1, with a tentative D call TRBD1 (6 bases). The CDR3 sequence is CASSLNTDRLHEQFF. DNA for the CDR3: TGTGCCAGCAGCTTAAATACCGACAGGTTACATGAGCAGTTCTTC.